This note documents a single T cell receptor (beta chain) sequence. The target antigen is unknown. The ends lost 5 bases at V and 3 bases at J; junction bases unmatched: 8. From germline, CDR1 is SQVTM and CDR2 ANQGSEA. This CDR3 is 16 amino acids long. The sample belongs to a study of cytomegalovirus exposure and HLA in healthy donors. Study findings and constraints: A link between a missense DCLRE1C variant and TCR beta V- and J-gene trimming emerged from a later analysis. It was reportedly the case that the classifier diagnosed cytomegalovirus status with high specificity and sensitivity.

The PCR made use of 60 Vbeta and 13 Jbeta primers. Profiled with immunoSEQ multiplex PCR; TCRdb holds only in-frame clones, not every one. In the table there are approximately 92,000 clones, about three quarters of which are singletons. Sequenced: PBMCs. The chain employs TRBV29-1 and TRBJ2-3; 13 positions match TRBD2. This sequence originates from a man in his sixties in good health and CMV-seronegative. CDR3 nucleotides: TGCAGCGTTCCGAAGACTAGCGGGGGGCCGACAGATACGCAGTATTTT. This encodes CSVPKTSGGPTDTQYF.